What follows is one TCR beta chain and its context. As yet, its antigen is unknown. This record comes from a study of cytomegalovirus exposure and HLA in healthy donors. Background on the study: Of approximately 400 genotyped donors, about 81% clustered with self-reported Caucasian donors.

Germline V CDR1 and CDR2: SGHDT, YYEEEE. Trimming shortened V by 0 bases and J by 0 bases, and 6 bases separated the two germline ends. This CDR3 contains 15 residues. The PCR was carried out with 60 Vbeta primers and 13 Jbeta primers. Repertoires were generated with immunoSEQ multiplex PCR, while TCRdb's copy carries only in-frame clones and drops some. The sample data list under 90,000 clones. Notes on the study in general: With high specificity and sensitivity, the classifier reportedly diagnosed cytomegalovirus status. Among immune exposure information, only CMV serostatus was available.

The material sequenced was PBMCs. The V and J genes are TRBV5-6 and TRBJ2-2; a possible D gene is TRBD2 (6 bases). This receptor was taken from a female donor in good health and CMV-seropositive. CDR3 DNA: TGTGCCAGCAGCTTGGGCGGGGCGAACACCGGGGAGCTGTTTTTT. This codes for CASSLGGANTGELFF.